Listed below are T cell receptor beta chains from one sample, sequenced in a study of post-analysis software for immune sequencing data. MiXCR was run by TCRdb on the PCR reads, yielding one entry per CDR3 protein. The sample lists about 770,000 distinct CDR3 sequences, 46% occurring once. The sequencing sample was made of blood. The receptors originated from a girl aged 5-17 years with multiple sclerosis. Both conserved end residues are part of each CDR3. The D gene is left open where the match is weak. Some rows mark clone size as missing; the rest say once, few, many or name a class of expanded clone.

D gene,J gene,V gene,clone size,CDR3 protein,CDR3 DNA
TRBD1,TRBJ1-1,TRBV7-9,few,CASSEGTGVEAFF,TGTGCCAGCAGCGAAGGAACAGGGGTTGAAGCTTTCTTT
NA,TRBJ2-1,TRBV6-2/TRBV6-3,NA,CASSPGDLSYNEQFF,TGTGCCAGCAGCCCAGGGGATCTCTCCTACAATGAGCAGTTCTTC
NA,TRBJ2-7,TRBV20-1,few,CSAAGSSSYEQYF,TGCAGTGCAGCAGGGTCTAGCTCCTACGAGCAGTACTTC
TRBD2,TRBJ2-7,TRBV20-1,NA,CSASYAGTSGTYEQYF,TGCAGTGCTAGTTACGCCGGGACTAGCGGAACCTACGAGCAGTACTTC
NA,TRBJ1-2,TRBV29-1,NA,CSVDTYYGHTF,TGCAGCGTGGACACTTACTATGGCCACACCTTC
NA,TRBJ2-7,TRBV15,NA,CATSRAAGLSYEQYF,TGTGCCACCAGCAGAGCAGCAGGGCTCTCCTACGAGCAGTACTTC
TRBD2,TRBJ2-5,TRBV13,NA,CASSFPGGGQETQYF,TGTGCCAGCAGCTTCCCGGGAGGGGGCCAAGAGACCCAGTACTTC
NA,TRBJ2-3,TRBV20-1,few,CSARPLRIASTDTQYF,TGCAGTGCTAGGCCGCTTAGAATAGCTAGCACAGATACGCAGTATTTT
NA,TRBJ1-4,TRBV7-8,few,CASSLSTGSEKLFF,TGTGCCAGCAGCTTATCGACGGGGTCGGAAAAACTGTTTTTT
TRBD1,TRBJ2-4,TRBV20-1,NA,CSAYGDRGKNIQYF,TGCAGTGCCTACGGGGACAGGGGCAAAAACATTCAGTACTTC
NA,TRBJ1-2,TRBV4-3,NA,CASSQAGPGGDYGYTF,TGCGCCAGCAGCCAAGCGGGACCGGGTGGCGACTATGGCTACACCTTC
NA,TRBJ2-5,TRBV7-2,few,CASSLVGQDPQETQYF,TGTGCCAGCAGCTTAGTTGGCCAGGACCCACAAGAGACCCAGTACTTC
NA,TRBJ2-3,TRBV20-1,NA,CSALLTLGPNTDTQYF,TGCAGTGCCCTGTTAACTCTCGGGCCAAACACAGATACGCAGTATTTT
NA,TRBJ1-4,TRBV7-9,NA,CASSLGSFNEKLFF,TGTGCCAGCAGCTTAGGCAGTTTTAATGAAAAACTGTTTTTT
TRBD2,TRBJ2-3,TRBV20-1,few,CSARDLAGSTDTQYF,TGCAGTGCTAGAGATTTAGCGGGAAGCACAGATACGCAGTATTTT
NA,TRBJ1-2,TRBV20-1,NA,CSARVTRGYTF,TGCAGCGCTAGAGTCACGAGAGGCTACACCTTC
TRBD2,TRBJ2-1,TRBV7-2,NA,CASRVGASGSRGEQFF,TGTGCCAGCAGGGTAGGGGCTAGCGGGAGTAGGGGTGAGCAGTTCTTC
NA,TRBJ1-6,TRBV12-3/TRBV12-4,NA,CASSVDERNSPLHF,TGTGCCAGCAGTGTGGATGAGAGGAATTCACCCCTCCACTTT
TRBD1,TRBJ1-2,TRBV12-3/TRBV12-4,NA,CASRLGTGNYGYTF,TGTGCCAGCAGACTAGGGACAGGCAACTATGGCTACACCTTC